The TCR beta chain under discussion was sequenced for a study of neurological immune-mediated disorders. The CDR3 is 16 residues long. V shed 0 bases and J shed 8 bases, with 16 bases lying between them. Looked up from germline, CDR1 is KGHDR and CDR2 is SFDVKD. This clonotype was counted ten times or more. Sequencing of 15-18 subjects in each run yielded over 170 million TCR-beta sequences. Each CDR3 protein is one row after TCRdb ran MiXCR on the 5' RACE reads. The sample lists approximately 38,000 distinct CDR3 sequences; roughly 6.9% were seen once. Input material: CD4+ T cells from blood. This chain connects TRBV24-1 to TRBJ2-1; no clear D. The source is a man aged 50 or older in good health. The CDR3 sequence is CATSDLKGGRGDEQFF. In DNA, the CDR3 is TGTGCCACCAGTGATTTGAAAGGCGGACGTGGAGATGAGCAGTTCTTC.